The 27 T cell receptor beta chains reported below all come from one sample, sequenced in a study of T cells in Graves' hyperthyroidism and ophthalmopathy. Amplified regions were TCR beta CDR3 sequences from RNA transcripts. An initial round of RT-PCR targeting the TCR CDR3 relied on the HTBI primer set. TCRdb passed the multiplex PCR reads through MiXCR, listing each CDR3 protein once. The table has approximately 640,000 distinct CDR3 sequences, 15% to 20% seen once. Sequencing was done on a sample of blood. These receptors were taken from a man in his fifties or sixties with Graves' hyperthyroidism.

This clonotype has just a few counts. The V call is TRBV4-1, the J call TRBJ2-2; TRBD2 is a possible D gene (6 bases). Per the germline V gene, CDR1 is MGHRA and CDR2 is YSYEKL. V shed 4 bases and J shed 1 base, with 13 bases lying between them. The CDR3 loop spans 16 amino acids. CDR3 sequence: CASSPTGLMNTGELFF. Written as DNA, the CDR3 is TGCGCCAGCAGCCCCACGGGACTTATGAACACCGGGGAGCTGTTTTTT.

The V gene is TRBV29-1, the J gene TRBJ2-7, with D maybe TRBD2 (6 bases). Germline V CDR1 and CDR2: SQVTM, ANQGSEA. The CDR3 is 10 residues long. Trimming removed 5 bases at V and 6 bases at J, with 8 bases between. The CDR3 nucleotides read TGCAGCGTTTCAGCGGGCGAGCAGTACTTC. Translating it yields CSVSAGEQYF.

The genes are TRBV25-1 and TRBJ1-5; a possible D gene is TRBD1 (6 bases). Per the germline V gene, CDR1 is MGHDK and CDR2 is SYGVNS. Trimming cost V 7 bases and J 6 bases, with 13 bases left between them. This CDR3 is 13 amino acids long. The CDR3 sequence: CASNGGQGQPQHF. The CDR3 DNA reads TGTGCCAGCAACGGGGGCCAAGGTCAGCCCCAGCATTTT.

This chain links TRBV29-1 with TRBJ2-1; TRBD2 agrees at 10 bases. There are 14 residues in the CDR3. The J segment lost 7 bases and the V segment lost 3 bases, leaving 6 bases of the junction unmatched. In germline, CDR1 is SQVTM, CDR2 ANQGSEA. The CDR3: CSVESSGRINEQFF. The CDR3, as DNA: TGCAGCGTTGAGAGTAGCGGGAGGATAAATGAGCAGTTCTTC.

In its sample, this clonotype was seen many times. The V call is TRBV3-1, the J call TRBJ2-7; D unclear. Trimming took 1 base from V and 5 from J, leaving 15 bases between them. This CDR3 has 15 amino acids. Germline CDR1 LGHDT, CDR2 YNNKEL (reference sequence). DNA of the CDR3: TGTGCCAGCAGCCAAGGACGTGCAGTTTCCGACGAGCAGTACTTC. Translated, it gives CASSQGRAVSDEQYF.

This chain links TRBV18 with TRBJ2-7; 9 nucleotides match TRBD1. CDR1 and CDR2 from the germline V gene are KGHSH and LQKENI. With V trimmed by 6 bases and J by 2 bases, 8 bases remained unmatched. The CDR3 length is 15 residues. For the CDR3, the DNA is TGTGCCAGCTCTCCAAGGACAGGGGCTACCTACGAGCAGTACTTC. Translated, it gives CASSPRTGATYEQYF. Supplemented by reference TRBV18 and TRBJ2-7, the full variable domain reads NAGVMQNPRHLVRRRGQEARLRCSPMKGHSHVYWYRQLPEEGLKFMVYLQKENIIDESGMPKERFSAEFPKEGPSILRIQQVVRGDSAAYFCASSPRTGATYEQYFGPGTRLTVT.

This clonotype was picked up a small number of times. The gene calls are TRBV6-2 or TRBV6-3 and TRBJ2-1, with D uncertain. The V end lost 4 bases, the J end lost 7 bases, and 8 bases lay between the germline ends. Looked up from germline, CDR1 is MNHEY and CDR2 is SVGEGT. CDR3 length: 12 amino acids. In DNA, the CDR3 is TGTGCCAGCAGTTCTCTTATTAATGAGCAGTTCTTC. Translation: CASSSLINEQFF.

CDR3 amino acids: CSARDPETLDTQYF. The CDR3 bases are TGCAGTGCTAGAGATCCTGAGACCTTAGATACGCAGTATTTT. This chain uses TRBV20-1 with TRBJ2-3; D ambiguous. The CDR3 is made up of 14 amino acids. Per germline, CDR1 DFQATT and CDR2 SNEGSKA (reference sequence). Trimming removed 0 bases at V and 5 bases at J, with 12 bases between.

This clonotype was observed at least ten times. The chain is built from TRBV6-2 or TRBV6-3 and TRBJ2-2; no firm D call. This CDR3 comprises 12 residues. Germline CDR1 MNHEY, CDR2 SVGEGT. V lost 2 bases, J lost 7 bases, and 5 bases lay in between. CDR3 nucleotide sequence: TGTGCCAGCAGTTACCCGGACGGGGAGCTGTTTTTT. Translating it yields CASSYPDGELFF.

This clonotype was seen only a few times. This chain uses TRBV27 with TRBJ1-1; no reliable D call. The V gene's germline CDR1 is MNHEY and CDR2 SMNVEV (reference sequence). The CDR3 covers 14 residues. Trimming cost V 8 bases and J 5 bases, with 18 bases left between them. DNA for the CDR3: TGTGCCAGCTCTAACCTCCCTCGGGAGACTGAAGCTTTCTTT. Amino acids: CASSNLPRETEAFF.

In its sample, this clonotype was seen a few times. This chain links TRBV24-1 with TRBJ2-2, with TRBD1 matching over 10 bases. V gave up 5 bases and J gave up 1 base; unmatched junction bases: 9. Germline V gives CDR1 KGHDR, CDR2 SFDVKD. The CDR3 has 18 amino acids. The CDR3 DNA sequence: TGTGCCACCAGTGGCCGGACCGGGACAGGGGTGAACACCGGGGAGCTGTTTTTT. It is translated as CATSGRTGTGVNTGELFF.

This sequence joins TRBV5-1 and TRBJ2-7; TRBD1 aligns across 9 bases. Germline-derived CDR1 and CDR2 are SGHRS and YFSETQ. The junction had 12 bases not matched to a gene; V was cut back by 2 bases and J by 0 bases. CDR3 length: 18 amino acids. CDR3 sequence (DNA): TGCGCCAGCAGCTTAATTGGAGTAACAGGGGGCTTCTCCTACGAGCAGTACTTC. Translating it yields CASSLIGVTGGFSYEQYF.

This clonotype was counted once. The genes are TRBV2 and TRBJ1-2; D is perhaps TRBD1 (5 bases). The CDR3 spans 14 residues. Trimming removed 7 bases from V and 4 bases from J, with 16 bases in between. Germline CDR1 reads SNHLY; CDR2 reads FYNNEI. CDR3 nucleotide sequence: TGTGCCAGCATTCGTGGCGGGGACGGCTATGGCTACACCTTC. It translates to CASIRGGDGYGYTF.

To note about this clonotype: A single base separates this from a much larger clone, so it may be a read error. The chain joins TRBV28 to TRBJ2-5; no definite D call. Deletions cut 1 base from V and 0 bases from J, with 9 bases between. The CDR3 loop spans 15 amino acids. Germline values: CDR1 MDHEN, CDR2 SYDVKM. The CDR3 sequence: CASSLLSDNQETQYF. DNA of the CDR3: TGTGCCAGCAGTTTATTGTCCGACAACCAAGAGACCCAGTACTTC.

This clonotype was found a few times. The chain combines TRBV3-1 with TRBJ2-6, with D unresolved. V gave up 0 bases and J gave up 2 bases, with 8 bases separating them. Looked up from germline, CDR1 is LGHDT and CDR2 is YNNKEL (reference sequence). This CDR3 has 16 residues. CDR3 residues: CASSQDIVTGANVLTF. The CDR3 bases are TGTGCCAGCAGCCAAGATATAGTGACTGGGGCCAACGTCCTGACTTTC.

This clonotype was recorded many times. This CDR3 reads CASKPGQGFYGYTF. The CDR3 DNA reads as TGTGCCAGCAAACCGGGACAGGGGTTCTATGGCTACACCTTC. The chain has TRBV6-1 and TRBJ1-2, with 10 bases lining up with TRBD1. CDR1 is MNHNS and CDR2 is SASEGT in the germline V gene. The CDR3 is 14 residues long. Trimming cost V 7 bases and J 4 bases; bases outside gene matches: 6.

This clonotype was counted ten times or more. This chain joins TRBV28 and TRBJ2-7; D is ambiguous. Trimming left V 3 bases short and J 1 base short, with 16 bases between. There are 16 residues in the CDR3. The germline V gene encodes CDR1 MDHEN and CDR2 SYDVKM. CDR3 sequence (DNA): TGTGCCAGCAGTTTTCAGTCGCAGACCCATTCCTACGAGCAGTACTTC. Translated, it gives CASSFQSQTHSYEQYF.

The J gene is TRBJ2-1, the V gene TRBV6-1; D is undetermined. Germline-derived CDR1 and CDR2 are MNHNS and SASEGT. This CDR3 has 16 amino acids. The germline V and J ends were trimmed by 7 bases and 0 bases, with 16 bases remaining between them. CDR3 residues: CASMGRKARSYNEQFF. The CDR3 DNA is TGTGCCAGCATGGGCAGAAAGGCCCGCTCCTACAATGAGCAGTTCTTC.

In its sample, this clonotype was seen a few times. J is TRBJ1-2 and V is TRBV28, with 9 bases aligning to TRBD1. The germline V gene has CDR1 MDHEN and CDR2 SYDVKM. With V trimmed by 1 base and J by 0 bases, 12 bases remained unmatched. There are 19 residues in the CDR3. The DNA of the CDR3 is TGTGCCAGCAGTTTATATCTAGGGACAGGGTCATATACTAACTATGGCTACACCTTC. Protein sequence: CASSLYLGTGSYTNYGYTF.

The chain joins TRBV5-6 to TRBJ2-7, with D perhaps TRBD1 or TRBD2 (5 bases each). CDR1 is SGHDT, CDR2 YYEEEE, per germline. The V gene lost 1 base and the J gene lost 4 bases, with 15 bases spanning the gap. The CDR3 has 15 residues. The CDR3 region has the DNA TGTGCCAGCAGCTTGTTCCAGGCAGGGAGTTACGAGCAGTACTTC. Protein: CASSLFQAGSYEQYF. Combining the CDR3 with reference TRBV5-6 and TRBJ2-7 gives the whole variable domain DAGVTQSPTHLIKTRGQQVTLRCSPKSGHDTVSWYQQALGQGPQFIFQYYEEEERQRGNFPDRFSGHQFPNYSSELNVNALLLGDSALYLCASSLFQAGSYEQYFGPGTRLTVT.

The chain carries TRBV5-6 and TRBJ1-1; unclear D gene. From germline, CDR1 is SGHDT and CDR2 YYEEEE. The CDR3 length is 16 residues. V was pared by 4 bases and J by 5 bases, with 21 bases between. This CDR3 reads CASSPVGLTEGTEAFF. The CDR3 DNA reads as TGTGCCAGCAGCCCGGTGGGATTGACGGAAGGGACTGAAGCTTTCTTT. Full variable domain (missing parts from reference TRBV5-6 and TRBJ1-1): DAGVTQSPTHLIKTRGQQVTLRCSPKSGHDTVSWYQQALGQGPQFIFQYYEEEERQRGNFPDRFSGHQFPNYSSELNVNALLLGDSALYLCASSPVGLTEGTEAFFGQGTRLTVV.

This clonotype was recorded at least ten times. The chain's CDR3 is CASSLGLGHNEQFF. CDR3 nucleotide sequence: TGTGCCAGCAGCCTGGGACTAGGGCACAATGAGCAGTTCTTC. The V and J genes are TRBV11-2 and TRBJ2-1; TRBD2 agrees at 8 bases. CDR3 length equals 14 residues. Germline assignment: CDR1 SGHAT and CDR2 FQNNGV. V shed 5 bases and J 5 bases; nucleotides not matched to a gene: 5.

This chain joins TRBV4-3 and TRBJ2-7; 8 bases are shared with TRBD2. Germline loops: CDR1 LGHNA, CDR2 YSLEER. The CDR3 totals 15 residues. The junction had 10 bases not matched to a gene; V was cut back by 4 bases and J by 5 bases. The CDR3 DNA is TGCGCCAGCAGCCCGGGGTTTCGGGAGGGGGACGAGCAGTACTTC. Its protein is CASSPGFREGDEQYF.

In this sample, this clonotype turned up many times. This rearrangement joins TRBV11-2 to TRBJ2-5; D may correspond to TRBD1 or TRBD2 (5 bases each). CDR1 is SGHAT, CDR2 FQNNGV, per germline. The CDR3 loop spans 16 amino acids. V lost 5 bases, J lost 5 bases, and 21 bases lay in between. CDR3 sequence (DNA): TGTGCCAGCAGCCTCCGCCGGGGCCCTGTGGGGGAGACCCAGTACTTC. It yields the protein CASSLRRGPVGETQYF.

This clonotype was seen ten or more times. V and J are TRBV24-1 and TRBJ2-3; D is ambiguous. Germline V gene sequence: CDR1 KGHDR, CDR2 SFDVKD. The CDR3 is made up of 15 amino acids. The V gene lost 1 base and the J gene lost 4 bases, with 11 bases spanning the gap. The CDR3 sequence: CATSDFTSSSDTQYF. CDR3 bases: TGTGCCACCAGTGATTTCACTTCCAGCTCAGATACGCAGTATTTT.

This sequence joins TRBV20-1 and TRBJ1-4; D is perhaps TRBD1 (6 bases). This CDR3 has 16 residues. Trimming pared 5 bases from V and 0 bases from J, leaving 16 bases between. In germline, CDR1 is DFQATT, CDR2 SNEGSKA (reference sequence). The CDR3, as DNA: TGCAGTGCTGGACAGTACAATACTGCAACTAATGAAAAACTGTTTTTT. This gives the protein CSAGQYNTATNEKLFF.

With respect to this clonotype: This may come from a read error, since a much larger clone is one base off. The V call is TRBV28, the J call TRBJ2-7; no reliable D call. CDR3 length: 12 amino acids. Germline V gene lookup returns CDR1 MDHEN and CDR2 SYDVKM. The CDR3 bases are TGTGCCAGCAGTTTAAGGAACTACGAGCCGTACTTC. It codes for CASSLRNYEPYF.